This TCR beta chain came from a study of cytomegalovirus exposure and HLA in healthy donors. Study details: Of the donors genotyped, approximately 430 in all, 65% to 90% fell in the Caucasian-associated ancestry cluster. General observations from the study: In a later analysis, specific HLA alleles were associated with 15,000 to 20,000 TCR beta sequences at a 0.05 false discovery rate. Reportedly, cytomegalovirus status was diagnosed with high sensitivity and specificity.

The PCR contained 60 Vbeta and 13 Jbeta primers. Assay: immunoSEQ multiplex PCR; the TCRdb copy retains only in-frame clones and omits some. The sample consists of 100,000 to 150,000 clones, around 78% of them appearing once. The CDR3 loop spans 15 amino acids. CDR1 and CDR2 (germline): LNHNV, YYDKDF (reference sequence). V lost 2 bases and J lost 4, with 14 bases in between. As regards this clone: Its antigen is not known.

The chain combines TRBV15 with TRBJ2-5, with D perhaps matching TRBD1 (5 bases). The sequenced sample was PBMCs. This TCR derives from a man aged 40-49 years in good health and CMV-seronegative. The CDR3 nucleotides read TGTGCCACCAGCAGATCATCTGGACAAAGAGAGACCCAGTACTTC. Its protein product is CATSRSSGQRETQYF. Complete variable domain (other parts from reference TRBV15 and TRBJ2-5): DAMVIQNPRYQVTQFGKPVTLSCSQTLNHNVMYWYQQKSSQAPKLLFHYYDKDFNNEADTPDNFQSRRPNTSFCFLDIRSPGLGDTAMYLCATSRSSGQRETQYFGPGTRLLVL.